This T cell receptor beta chain is from a study of T cells in Graves' hyperthyroidism and ophthalmopathy. General study findings and limits: Through a model of 13 V-J features, ophthalmopathy was separated from stable hyperthyroidism. The model predicted ophthalmopathy a median around 6.5 months before onset. Blood also showed most of the thyroid clonotypes that were expanded above 0.001.

The CDR3 regions of TCR beta were amplified from RNA transcripts. In the first-round RT-PCR of the TCR CDR3, the HTBI primer set was used. One entry per CDR3 protein, called by TCRdb with MiXCR from the multiplex PCR reads. The table has 480,000 or so distinct CDR3 sequences, about 46% seen once. Each diagnosis was grounded in clinical symptoms, serum thyroxine and TRAb, thyroid ultrasound, and orbital computed tomography. V shed 4 bases and J 6 bases; nucleotides not matched to a gene: 7. The germline CDR1 and CDR2 sequences are ENHRY and SYGVKD. The CDR3 length is 14 residues. This clonotype appeared many times. Antigen specificity is unknown.

The TCR was taken from an adult woman with Graves' disease, either hyperthyroidism or ophthalmopathy (not recorded which). V gene TRBV10-3 combines with J gene TRBJ2-7; 9 bases map to TRBD1. The source material was peripheral blood or thyroid tissue (not recorded which). The CDR3 reads CAISGRDRVGEQYF. For the CDR3, the DNA is TGTGCCATCAGTGGCCGGGACAGGGTGGGCGAGCAGTACTTC.